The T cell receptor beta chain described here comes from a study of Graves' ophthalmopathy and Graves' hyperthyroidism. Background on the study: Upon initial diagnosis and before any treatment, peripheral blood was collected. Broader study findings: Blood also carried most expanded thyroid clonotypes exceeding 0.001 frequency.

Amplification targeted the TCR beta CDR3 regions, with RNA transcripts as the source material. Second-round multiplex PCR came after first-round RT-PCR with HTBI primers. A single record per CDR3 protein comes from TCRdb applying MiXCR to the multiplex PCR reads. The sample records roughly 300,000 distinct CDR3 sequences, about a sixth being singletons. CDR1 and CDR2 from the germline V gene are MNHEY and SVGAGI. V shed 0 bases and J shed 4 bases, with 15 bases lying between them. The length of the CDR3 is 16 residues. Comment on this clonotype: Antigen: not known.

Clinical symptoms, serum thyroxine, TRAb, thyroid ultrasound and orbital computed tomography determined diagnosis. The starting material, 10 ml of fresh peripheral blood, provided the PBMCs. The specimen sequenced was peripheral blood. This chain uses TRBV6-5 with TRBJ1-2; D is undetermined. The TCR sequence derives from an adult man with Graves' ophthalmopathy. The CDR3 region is CASSYSLVGGPYGYTF. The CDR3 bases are TGTGCCAGCAGTTACTCCTTAGTGGGAGGTCCCTATGGCTACACCTTC.